These 21 T cell receptor beta chains originate from one sample sequenced in a study of blood T cell repertoires in COVID-19. The table came from immunoSEQ multiplex PCR; TCRdb's copy has only in-frame clones and leaves some out. The sample contains 210,000 or so clones, around 82% of which appear only once. The sample consisted of peripheral blood. All receptors derive from a middle-aged woman with acute or convalescent COVID-19.

The gene calls are TRBV19 and TRBJ1-6; D may be TRBD1 (5 bases). Trimming took off 3 bases at V and 10 bases at J, with 10 bases between the two ends. This CDR3 region has 13 residues. Germline V gene data show CDR1 as LNHDA and CDR2 as SQIVND (reference sequence). CDR3 region: CASSIREVSPLHF. In DNA, the CDR3 is TGTGCCAGTAGTATCAGGGAGGTGTCACCCCTCCACTTT.

The genes are TRBV30 and TRBJ2-2; D might be TRBD1 (5 bases). The CDR3 consists of 18 residues. Germline values: CDR1 GTSNPN, CDR2 SVGIG (reference sequence). The V gene lost 0 bases and the J gene lost 1 base, with 18 bases spanning the gap. Here the CDR3 DNA reads TGTGCCTGGAGTGTACGGGCAGGGTCCCATATGAACACCGGGGAGCTGTTTTTT. Its translation is CAWSVRAGSHMNTGELFF.

J is TRBJ2-7 and V is TRBV5-8; D unclear. The CDR3 contains 11 residues. Trimming cost V 4 bases and J 5 bases, with 7 bases left between them. The germline CDR1 and CDR2 sequences are SGHTS and YDEGEE. CDR3 residues: CASSRTDEQYF. As DNA, the CDR3 is TGTGCCAGCAGCCGCACAGACGAGCAGTACTTC.

The CDR3 DNA sequence: TGTGCCAGCAGCCCCGACAGAAGCTCCTACGAGCAGTACTTC. This codes for CASSPDRSSYEQYF. The chain has TRBV5-5 and TRBJ2-7, with D perhaps TRBD1 (5 bases). This CDR3 is 14 amino acids long. The germline V gene encodes CDR1 SGHKS and CDR2 YYEKEE (reference sequence). V shed 4 bases and J shed 0 bases, with 11 bases lying between them.

The V call is TRBV12-5, the J call TRBJ1-2, with a possible D match to TRBD1 (5 bases). The CDR3 contains 13 residues. The V end lost 0 bases, the J end lost 10 bases, and 12 bases lay between the germline ends. The germline CDR1 and CDR2 sequences are LGHNT and FRNRAP. The CDR3 region has the DNA TGTGCTAGTGGTTTGGTACTTGGGGGGGACTACACCTTC. This gives the protein CASGLVLGGDYTF.

The V call is TRBV4-3, the J call TRBJ1-1; D perhaps matches TRBD1 (6 bases). Trimming shortened V by 4 bases and J by 2 bases, and 8 bases separated the two germline ends. The CDR3 covers 13 residues. From germline, CDR1 is LGHNA and CDR2 YSLEER. CDR3 in amino acids: CASSLRGNTEAFF. Written as DNA, the CDR3 is TGCGCCAGCAGCCTCAGGGGAAACACTGAAGCTTTCTTT.

This clone was found a few times. The V gene is TRBV12-3 or TRBV12-4, the J gene TRBJ1-2; D perhaps matches TRBD1 (6 bases). Trimming stripped 6 bases from V and 4 bases from J, with 12 bases between. The CDR3 covers 13 residues. CDR3 protein: CASREQGSYGYTF. The CDR3 region has the DNA TGTGCCAGCAGGGAACAGGGCTCCTATGGCTACACCTTC.

The chain joins TRBV5-6 to TRBJ2-7; 7 bases fit TRBD1. There are 14 residues in the CDR3. Germline CDR1 is SGHDT and CDR2 is YYEEEE. The J segment lost 0 bases and the V segment lost 3 bases, leaving 3 bases of the junction unmatched. The CDR3 is CASSSGGNSYEQYF. The CDR3 bases are TGTGCCAGCAGCTCAGGGGGTAACTCCTACGAGCAGTACTTC.

The rearrangement uses TRBV7-9 and TRBJ1-6; 7 nucleotides line up with TRBD1. The germline gives CDR1 SEHNR, CDR2 FQNEAQ (reference sequence). CDR3 size: 15 residues. Losses at the gene ends were 5 bases for V and 2 bases for J; bases not matched to a gene: 3. The CDR3 nucleotides are TGTGCCAGCAGCCTGGGACAGCCCTATAATTCACCCCTCCACTTT. This codes for CASSLGQPYNSPLHF.

This rearrangement joins TRBV7-6 to TRBJ2-7, with D perhaps TRBD2 (6 bases). The germline V and J ends were trimmed by 4 bases and 2 bases, with 15 bases remaining between them. The CDR3 sequence is 15 residues long. CDR1 is SGHVS, CDR2 FNYEAQ, per germline. The CDR3 DNA reads TGTGCCAGCAGCTCGGGACCGGGACTTCCCTACGAGCAGTACTTC. It encodes CASSSGPGLPYEQYF.

The chain carries TRBV7-2 and TRBJ2-1; possible D gene TRBD2, 6 bases. V was pared by 5 bases and J by 9 bases, with 17 bases between. Germline CDR1 SGHTA, CDR2 FQGNSA. The CDR3 runs 14 residues. The CDR3 bases are TGTGCCAGCAGCCTGCTGTCGGGAGCTGTTGAGCAGTTCTTC. Protein: CASSLLSGAVEQFF.

V gene TRBV4-1 combines with J gene TRBJ2-2; 9 bases match TRBD1. Germline values: CDR1 MGHRA, CDR2 YSYEKL. The CDR3 sequence is 17 residues long. V lost 0 bases, J lost 7 bases, and 9 bases stayed unmatched. CDR3 nucleotide sequence: TGCGCCAGCAGCCAAGACCCCGGGACAGGGAGCGTCGGGGAGCTGTTTTTT. Its translation: CASSQDPGTGSVGELFF.

This clone was detected once. This chain uses TRBV19 with TRBJ1-5; D is ambiguous. V was pared by 2 bases and J by 8 bases, with 7 bases between. The CDR3 consists of 12 residues. Germline V gives CDR1 LNHDA, CDR2 SQIVND (reference sequence). The CDR3 spells CASSITAKPQHF. CDR3 bases: TGTGCCAGTAGTATAACAGCAAAGCCCCAGCATTTT.

The V gene is TRBV7-9, the J gene TRBJ1-5; 11 nucleotides line up with TRBD1. CDR1 and CDR2 from the germline V gene are SEHNR and FQNEAQ (reference sequence). This CDR3 is built from 15 residues. After removal of 4 bases from V and 3 bases from J, the junction contained 2 bases not matched to a gene. The CDR3 region has the DNA TGTGCCAGCAGCTCGGGACAGGGGGACAATCAGCCCCAGCATTTT. Translating gives CASSSGQGDNQPQHF.

The rearrangement uses TRBV29-1 and TRBJ1-1; no definite D call. Germline CDR1 SQVTM, CDR2 ANQGSEA. CDR3 length equals 12 residues. The ends were cut back, 4 bases at V and 4 bases at J, with 10 bases in the middle. The CDR3 sequence: CSVVEGATEAFF. Written as DNA, the CDR3 is TGCAGCGTTGTTGAGGGTGCCACTGAAGCTTTCTTT. Complete variable domain (other parts from reference TRBV29-1 and TRBJ1-1): SAVISQKPSRDICQRGTSLTIQCQVDSQVTMMFWYRQQPGQSLTLIATANQGSEATYESGFVIDKFPISRPNLTFSTLTVSNMSPEDSSIYLCSVVEGATEAFFGQGTRLTVV.

The chain is built from TRBV21-1 and TRBJ1-5; the D call TRBD1 from the table was never checked on the DNA. TRBV21-1 is labeled a pseudogene. This CDR3 has 14 residues. The CDR3 DNA reads TGTGCCAGCAGCAGAGCGGTGGGGCAACAGCCCCAGCATTTT. Its protein product is CASSRAVGQQPQHF.

The chain carries TRBV7-2 and TRBJ2-1; 7 bases are shared with TRBD2. This CDR3 region has 14 residues. J lost 5 bases, V lost 1 base, and 2 bases had no gene match. Germline V lookup: CDR1 SGHTA, CDR2 FQGNSA. The CDR3 here is CASSLVLADNEQFF. CDR3 DNA sequence: TGTGCCAGCAGCTTAGTCCTAGCGGACAATGAGCAGTTCTTC. Together with reference TRBV7-2 and TRBJ2-1, the CDR3 gives the full variable domain: GAGVSQSPSNKVTEKGKDVELRCDPISGHTALYWYRQSLGQGLEFLIYFQGNSAPDKSGLPSDRFSAERTGGSVSTLTIQRTQQEDSAVYLCASSLVLADNEQFFGPGTRLTVL.

On this clone itself: Additional DNA sequences in this sample encode the identical CDR3. The gene calls are TRBV2 and TRBJ1-1; TRBD1 agrees at 7 bases. The CDR3 loop spans 13 amino acids. The germline gives CDR1 SNHLY, CDR2 FYNNEI. The V and J ends lost 6 bases and 2 bases, in that order; junction bases with no gene match: 3. In DNA form, the CDR3 reads TGTGCCAGCAGGGCAGGGGGTAACACTGAAGCTTTCTTT. It translates to CASRAGGNTEAFF.

The gene calls are TRBV6-1 and TRBJ2-1, with 7 bases identical to TRBD2. CDR1 is MNHNS and CDR2 is SASEGT in the germline V gene. The CDR3 runs 16 residues. V trimming: 2 bases; J trimming: 2 bases; junction bases outside the gene matches: 6. The CDR3 sequence is CASSEIWDYAYNEQFF. The DNA of the CDR3 is TGTGCCAGCAGTGAAATTTGGGACTACGCCTACAATGAGCAGTTCTTC.

J is TRBJ1-1 and V is TRBV11-2; 8 positions agree with TRBD1. V lost 2 bases and J lost 5; bases outside the gene matches: 1. The germline gives CDR1 SGHAT, CDR2 FQNNGV. There are 13 residues in the CDR3. CDR3 loop: CASSLRQGTEAFF. CDR3 coding DNA: TGTGCCAGCAGCTTACGACAGGGGACTGAAGCTTTCTTT.

CDR3 nucleotide sequence: TGTGCCAGCAGCAGACAGGGGAGAGGCTACACCTTC. Amino acids: CASSRQGRGYTF. The rearrangement links TRBV6-5 to TRBJ1-2; TRBD1 matches at 8 bases. CDR1 MNHEY and CDR2 SVGAGI come from the germline V gene. CDR3 size: 12 residues. After removal of 6 bases from V and 8 bases from J, the junction contained 5 bases not matched to a gene.